The TCR beta chain under discussion was sequenced for a study of blood T cell repertoires in COVID-19. As processed by the authors: Amplifying reference gene primers gave estimates of nucleated cell counts. This table comes from immunoSEQ multiplex PCR, and its TCRdb copy is limited to in-frame clones, with some not included. V, J and clone size were drawn from that table, and D and trimming were deduced from the DNA. The sample contains about 370,000 clones, roughly 90% of which appear only once. V gave up 2 bases and J gave up 9 bases; unmatched junction bases: 6. Germline CDR1 reads MNHEY; CDR2 reads SVGEGT. This CDR3 has 15 residues.

The sequenced material came from peripheral blood. The V call is TRBV6-2 or TRBV6-3, the J call TRBJ2-7; 14 bases line up with TRBD2. This clonotype was obtained from a woman in her twenties or thirties with COVID-19, enrolled during active disease. In DNA, the CDR3 is TGTGCCAGCAGTTACGGGGGACTAGCGGGAGAGGTGCAGTACTTC. Protein product: CASSYGGLAGEVQYF.